The source of this T cell receptor beta chain is a study of identical twins. Note on this clonotype: Antigen unknown.

Each CDR3 protein is one row after TCRdb ran MiXCR on the 5' RACE reads. The profile shows 350,000 to 400,000 distinct CDR3 sequences, roughly 10% of them singletons. Study-wide points: Memory repertoires showed no such pattern, whereas abundant cord blood beta clonotypes carried fewer insertions. Findings depended on cross-sectional statistics rather than tracking the same donors.

The CDR3 is 13 amino acids. Germline loops: CDR1 MNHEY, CDR2 SMNVEV (reference sequence). Trimming pared 7 bases from V and 8 bases from J, leaving 18 bases between. Every donor was a healthy Caucasian. The source material was naive T cells sorted from blood. The sequence derives from a woman in her 50s in good health. This chain connects TRBV27 to TRBJ2-7; D tentatively fits TRBD1 or TRBD2 (6 bases each). The CDR3 protein is CASTGGHLGQQYF. The CDR3, as DNA: TGTGCCAGCACCGGGGGACACCTGGGGCAGCAGTACTTC.